These T cell receptor beta chains were read from a single sample in a study of beta chain features in type 1 diabetes. TCRdb's table, derived via immunoSEQ multiplex PCR, lists solely in-frame clones and lacks some. Found here are some 220,000 clones, 9.5% to 13% of them singletons; the top ten hold 1% to 1.5%. The sample comprised central memory CD4+ T cells from blood. These TCRs come from a man aged 18 to 35 in good health. CDR3s include the opening cysteine and the closing phenylalanine or tryptophan. D genes are given only for firm matches. The size entry is marked missing in some rows and otherwise reads once, few, many or a size class.

NA	TRBV29-1	few	TRBJ1-2	CSVGGSNYGYTF	TGCAGCGTTGGGGGATCTAACTATGGCTACACCTTC
NA	TRBV5-1	NA	TRBJ2-1	CASSLAGVSYNEQFF	TGCGCCAGCAGCTTGGCCGGAGTCTCCTACAATGAGCAGTTCTTC
NA	TRBV21-1	NA	TRBJ2-1	CASSKEPTSSYNEQFF	TGTGCCAGCAGCAAAGAACCAACAAGCTCCTACAATGAGCAGTTCTTC
NA	TRBV7-2	few	TRBJ1-5	CASSARGVGQPQHF	TGTGCCAGCAGCGCGCGGGGTGTCGGTCAGCCCCAGCATTTT
NA	TRBV18	NA	TRBJ2-5	CASSPQVQGETQYF	TGTGCCAGCTCACCTCAAGTACAGGGAGAGACCCAGTACTTC
TRBD1	TRBV7-9	NA	TRBJ2-5	CASSPGQTRQETQYF	TGTGCCAGCAGCCCGGGACAGACTCGCCAAGAGACCCAGTACTTC
NA	TRBV5-4	NA	TRBJ1-2	CASSLVGNYGYTF	TGTGCCAGCAGCTTGGTCGGGAACTATGGCTACACCTTC
TRBD1	TRBV6-5	NA	TRBJ1-2	CASSGTRQGDGYTF	TGTGCCAGCAGTGGAACGCGACAGGGGGATGGCTACACCTTC
NA	TRBV28	NA	TRBJ1-2	CASSLANYGYTF	TGTGCCAGCAGTTTAGCCAACTATGGCTACACCTTC
TRBD1	TRBV5-1	few	TRBJ2-7	CASSWTGGYEQYF	TGCGCCAGCAGCTGGACAGGGGGCTACGAGCAGTACTTC
NA	TRBV18	few	TRBJ2-7	CASSHGQTYEQYF	TGTGCCAGCTCACATGGACAGACCTACGAGCAGTACTTC
TRBD1	TRBV29-1	NA	TRBJ1-4	CSVGGQDNEKLFF	TGCAGCGTGGGCGGACAGGACAATGAAAAACTGTTTTTT
NA	TRBV6-5	few	TRBJ1-1	CASSGQPNTEAFF	TGTGCCAGCAGCGGACAGCCGAACACTGAAGCTTTCTTT
TRBD2	TRBV7-8	NA	TRBJ2-5	CASSLLWGEGPETQYF	TGTGCCAGCAGCCTCCTATGGGGGGAGGGCCCAGAGACCCAGTACTTC
TRBD2	TRBV6-1	few	TRBJ2-3	CASGILAGGTDTQYF	TGTGCCAGCGGTATACTAGCGGGAGGCACAGATACGCAGTATTTT
NA	TRBV7-6	few	TRBJ1-2	CASSPSGGTLYGYTF	TGTGCCAGCAGCCCCAGTGGTGGGACCCTCTATGGCTACACCTTC
NA	TRBV27	few	TRBJ2-1	CASGGGGGRREQFF	TGTGCCAGCGGCGGCGGAGGGGGACGGCGTGAGCAGTTCTTC
TRBD2	TRBV14	NA	TRBJ2-1	CASSRLAGGFYNEQFF	TGTGCCAGCAGCAGACTAGCGGGAGGGTTTTACAATGAGCAGTTCTTC
TRBD2	TRBV7-6	NA	TRBJ2-4	CASSFSPAGENIQYF	TGTGCCAGCAGCTTCTCCCCCGCGGGGGAAAACATTCAGTACTTC
NA	TRBV29-1	few	TRBJ2-3	CSVALTRDPTDTQYF	TGCAGCGTGGCCTTGACGCGGGACCCCACAGATACGCAGTATTTT
NA	TRBV6-5	NA	TRBJ2-3	CASSYPGDSDTQYF	TGTGCCAGCAGTTATCCGGGAGACTCAGATACGCAGTATTTT
NA	TRBV5-1	few	TRBJ1-5	CASSANSGGNQPQHF	TGCGCCAGCAGCGCCAATTCCGGGGGCAATCAGCCCCAGCATTTT
TRBD1	TRBV28	few	TRBJ1-1	CASSPPPGQGMNAFF	TGTGCCAGCAGTCCACCCCCGGGACAGGGTATGAATGCTTTCTTT
TRBD1	TRBV18	NA	TRBJ2-1	CASSGTGSYNEQFF	TGTGCCAGCTCCGGGACAGGGTCCTACAATGAGCAGTTCTTC
TRBD1	TRBV9	few	TRBJ1-1	CASSVGDRNTEAFF	TGTGCCAGCAGCGTAGGGGACAGGAACACTGAAGCTTTCTTT
NA	TRBV9	NA	TRBJ2-7	CASSVGPADYEQYF	TGTGCCAGCAGCGTAGGCCCAGCGGACTACGAGCAGTACTTC
NA	TRBV12-5	few	TRBJ2-5	CASGAQGLETQYF	TGTGCTAGTGGTGCCCAGGGGTTGGAGACCCAGTACTTC
NA	TRBV11-2	NA	TRBJ2-7	CASSLVRRGPYEQYF	TGTGCCAGCAGCTTAGTTAGGAGAGGGCCCTACGAGCAGTACTTC
TRBD1	TRBV6-6	few	TRBJ1-1	CASSWGTANTEAFF	TGTGCCAGCAGTTGGGGGACAGCGAACACTGAAGCTTTCTTT
NA	TRBV6-1	few	TRBJ2-5	CASSEGVGRTQYF	TGTGCCAGCAGTGAAGGTGTCGGGAGGACCCAGTACTTC
TRBD1	TRBV4-3	few	TRBJ2-3	CASSHRHRGEGDTQYF	TGCGCCAGCAGCCACCGGCACAGGGGCGAGGGAGATACGCAGTATTTT
NA	TRBV6-1	NA	TRBJ2-5	CASRRTFQETQYF	TGTGCCAGCAGGCGGACATTCCAAGAGACCCAGTACTTC
NA	TRBV7-9	NA	TRBJ2-6	CASSPSGGSGANVLTF	TGTGCCAGCAGCCCCAGTGGGGGCTCTGGGGCCAACGTCCTGACTTTC
NA	TRBV28	many	TRBJ2-6	CASSFLGNPGANVLTF	TGTGCCAGCAGTTTCCTGGGGAACCCTGGGGCCAACGTCCTGACTTTC
TRBD2	TRBV19	NA	TRBJ2-1	CASTRGLAGYNEQFF	TGTGCCAGTACCAGAGGGCTAGCGGGGTACAATGAGCAGTTCTTC
NA	TRBV18	NA	TRBJ1-2	CASSPNERDYTF	TGTGCCAGCTCACCAAACGAGCGGGACTACACCTTC
NA	TRBV5-1	NA	TRBJ2-5	CASSLGAGWQETQYF	TGCGCCAGCAGCTTGGGTGCAGGGTGGCAAGAGACCCAGTACTTC